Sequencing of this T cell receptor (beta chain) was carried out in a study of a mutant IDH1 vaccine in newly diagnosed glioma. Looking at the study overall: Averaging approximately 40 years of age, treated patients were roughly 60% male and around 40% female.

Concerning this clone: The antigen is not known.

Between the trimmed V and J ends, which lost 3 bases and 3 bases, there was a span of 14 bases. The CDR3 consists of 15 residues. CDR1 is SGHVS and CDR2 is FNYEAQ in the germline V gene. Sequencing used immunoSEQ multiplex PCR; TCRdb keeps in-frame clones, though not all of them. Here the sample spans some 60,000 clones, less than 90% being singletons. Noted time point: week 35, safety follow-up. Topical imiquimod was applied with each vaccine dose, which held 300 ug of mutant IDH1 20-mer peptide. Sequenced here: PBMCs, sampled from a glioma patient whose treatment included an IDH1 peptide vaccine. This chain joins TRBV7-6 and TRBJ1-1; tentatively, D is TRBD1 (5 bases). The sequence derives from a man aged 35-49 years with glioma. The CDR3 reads CASSLFAGEDTEAFF. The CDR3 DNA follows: TGTGCCAGCAGCTTGTTTGCGGGGGAGGACACTGAAGCTTTCTTT.